The entry below gives a single T cell receptor beta chain sequence along with its context. This clone has a single count. The antigen this receptor binds is unknown. No base quality information exists; no much larger clone differs at one position. TCRbeta CDR3 regions were amplified from genomic DNA by means of the immunoSEQ Assay, a bias-controlled multiplex PCR. Concerning the study's data processing: The number of nucleated cells in each sample was estimated by amplification of reference gene primers within the assay. Sequence reads were collapsed and filtered to measure the absolute abundance of every unique TCRbeta CDR3 rearrangement. For each sample, productive Simpson clonality was calculated as the square root of Simpson's diversity index across productive rearrangements. Not all clones reach the TCRdb copy of this immuneACCESS table, which keeps in-frame sequences only. Checked studies attribute under half of the gap to unresolved V genes and leave the rest unexplained. From that table come the V and J calls and clone size; the DNA was used to work out D and trimming. Here the sample has a few hundred thousand clones; roughly nine tenths occur a single time. Of the sample, 1.5% to 2% is held by the ten largest clones.

At one collaborating source in Seattle, patients were enrolled during active infection and were followed longitudinally through the course of disease. Whole blood was collected in K2EDTA tubes by collaborating institutions according to the institutions' own protocols. Collaborator samples were shipped for TCRbeta analysis as frozen whole blood, isolated PBMCs, or DNA extracted from either sample type. The entry originates in a study of blood T cell repertoires in COVID-19 (dated by TCRdb to 2019 to 2021). In the study overall: Collaborator samples came from the United States, Italy and Spain and covered acute and convalescent phases of COVID-19. The material from the prospective study consisted of cDNA or gDNA derived from T cells, B-cell-depleted T cells, or PBMCs. Subjects who had been exposed to COVID-19, were actively infected with it, or had recovered from it provided the deeply sampled blood TCRbeta repertoires that made up the dataset. The repertoires were made available in a free public database intended to serve as a resource for research on the immune response to SARS-CoV-2. Samples came from the ongoing ImmuneRACE study (first 160 participants) plus 1,254 subjects from 6 global collaborators. Sample metadata almost always included a de-identified subject ID, COVID-19 status, age in years and sex. Where HLA class I and class II types were available, the types were taken from metadata supplied by the sample provider, not from assay-based typing. The paper's findings and limits, for the study overall: The amount of clinical and demographic metadata varied by source and participant and was provided uncurated.

Reading the germline V gene gives CDR1 LGHNA and CDR2 YNFKEQ. The CDR3 goes from the cysteine to the phenylalanine over 16 residues. Left in the record is the CDR3 DNA by itself, 48 bases read in frame from the first base. Trimmed from V: 0 bases; trimmed from J: 8 bases; junction bases lacking a gene match: 7. The chain uses TRBV4-2 and TRBJ1-4, with TRBD1 identical over 9 junction bases. The receptor was isolated from a woman aged 25-40 years with COVID-19, enrolled during active disease. The specimen was peripheral blood. The CDR3 region reads CASSQELGTGSEKLFF. The nucleotides are TGTGCCAGCAGCCAAGAATTGGGGACAGGGTCGGAAAAACTGTTTTTT.